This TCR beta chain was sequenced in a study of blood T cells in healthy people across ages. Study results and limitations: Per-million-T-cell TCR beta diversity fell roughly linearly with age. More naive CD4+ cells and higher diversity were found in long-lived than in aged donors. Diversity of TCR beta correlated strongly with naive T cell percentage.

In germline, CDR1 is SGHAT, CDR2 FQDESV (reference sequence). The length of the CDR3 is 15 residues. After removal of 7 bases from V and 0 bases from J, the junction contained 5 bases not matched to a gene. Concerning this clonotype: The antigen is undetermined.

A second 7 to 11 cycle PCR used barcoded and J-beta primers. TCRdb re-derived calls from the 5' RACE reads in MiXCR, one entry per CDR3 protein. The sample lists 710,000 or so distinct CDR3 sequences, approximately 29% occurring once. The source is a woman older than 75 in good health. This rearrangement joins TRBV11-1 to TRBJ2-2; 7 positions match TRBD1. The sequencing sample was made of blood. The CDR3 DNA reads TGTGCCAGCACCCTCGACAGGGCGAACACCGGGGAGCTGTTTTTT. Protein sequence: CASTLDRANTGELFF. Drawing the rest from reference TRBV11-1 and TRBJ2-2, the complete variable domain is EAEVAQSPRYKITEKSQAVAFWCDPISGHATLYWYRQILGQGPELLVQFQDESVVDDSQLPKDRFSAERLKGVDSTLKIQPAELGDSAMYLCASTLDRANTGELFFGEGSRLTVL.